The rows below give T cell receptor beta chains drawn from one sample of a study of CXCR3-negative and CXCR3-positive naive CD8 T cells. TCRdb re-called the 5' RACE reads and shows each CDR3 protein once, DNA omitted. The sample data list approximately 26,000 distinct CDR3 sequences. The sequencing sample was made of naive CXCR3- CD8+ T cells from blood. The receptors stem from a human donor in good health. Some clones in this sample may be carry-over from other donors' samples. Each CDR3 is given with its conserved first and last residue. For some rows the clone size is stated as once, few or many, or as a class when expanded; others skip it.

abundance | j_gene | v_gene | CDR3aa
. | TRBJ2-1 | TRBV4-3 | CASSPQDSSYNEQFF
medium-sized | TRBJ2-1 | TRBV4-3 | CASSQEWPGYNEQFF
. | TRBJ2-7 | TRBV3-1 | CASSQERTGGSYEQYF
. | TRBJ2-1 | TRBV4-3 | CASSQDLEDSAYNEQFF
medium-sized | TRBJ1-1 | TRBV28 | CASSFLGQGVVTLEAFF
medium-sized | TRBJ2-2 | TRBV29-1 | CSVGASDNTGELFF
. | TRBJ2-7 | TRBV27 | CASSYRGGYEQYF
. | TRBJ1-1 | TRBV6-5 | CASSYRLEVPEAFF
. | TRBJ1-2 | TRBV29-1 | CSVRTNYGYTF
. | TRBJ2-1 | TRBV5-1 | CASSFSAGSYNEQFF
. | TRBJ2-1 | TRBV12-3/TRBV12-4 | CASRNPDSGEQFF
. | TRBJ2-1 | TRBV14 | CASSQFRAGYNEQFF
. | TRBJ2-7 | TRBV5-1 | CASSLRADLAEQYF
. | TRBJ2-1 | TRBV29-1 | CSVDMGSTNEQFF
. | TRBJ1-1 | TRBV7-9 | CASSSASLNTEAFF
. | TRBJ1-2 | TRBV29-1 | CSVEQGAKGYTF
. | TRBJ2-7 | TRBV6-5 | CASRDFSYEQYF
. | TRBJ1-2 | TRBV29-1 | CSGGDRTVYGYTF
. | TRBJ2-3 | TRBV6-4 | CASSDGSGEDTQYF
. | TRBJ1-1 | TRBV9 | CASSVEEEEPNTEAFF
. | TRBJ1-1 | TRBV5-5 | CASSLVPTEAFF
. | TRBJ2-2 | TRBV13 | CASSLETGELFF
. | TRBJ2-5 | TRBV20-1 | CSARDLTSGGANQETQYF
. | TRBJ2-3 | TRBV5-6 | CASSFPGPTSRTDTQYF
. | TRBJ1-2 | TRBV7-9 | CASSLQGPLGYTF
. | TRBJ1-1 | TRBV7-9 | CASSFGQGNTEAFF
. | TRBJ1-1 | TRBV25-1 | CASSEGHTEAFF
. | TRBJ2-7 | TRBV7-2 | CASSQLQGVSEQYF
medium-sized | TRBJ2-5 | TRBV7-9 | CASSYPGGQALYF
. | TRBJ2-1 | TRBV12-3/TRBV12-4 | CASRDRVGDNEQFF
. | TRBJ2-7 | TRBV29-1 | CSVKVSSSYEQYF
medium-sized | TRBJ1-5 | TRBV10-3 | CAISESARNQPQHF
. | TRBJ1-4 | TRBV20-1 | CSALRPTNEKLFF
. | TRBJ1-1 | TRBV4-1 | CASSPSGSEAFF
. | TRBJ2-3 | TRBV12-3/TRBV12-4 | CASSLSGFSTDTQYF
. | TRBJ1-2 | TRBV29-1 | CSVEDPRGQGVGYTF
. | TRBJ2-3 | TRBV12-3/TRBV12-4 | CASRPLAGGRDTQYF